Each of the 22 T cell receptor beta chains below was sequenced from the same sample in a study of T cells after posttransplantation cyclophosphamide (dated by TCRdb to 2015 to 2016). Library method: the immunoSEQ multiplex PCR assay. Held by TCRdb, this immuneACCESS table contains in-frame sequences only and omits some clones. Under half of the omission traces to an unresolved V gene where checked; the cause of the rest is unknown. For this sample, about 12,000 clones are listed, none of them singletons. The ten largest clones represent roughly 8% of the sample. The source material was PBMCs. The receptors stem from a woman in her forties in good health, CMV-negative, and a related stem cell transplant donor.

At least ten counts were recorded for this clone. The CDR3 nucleotides read TGTGCCAGCAGCCCAGGGACAGGTCGCACTGAAGCTTTCTTT. This codes for CASSPGTGRTEAFF. The chain combines TRBV7-9 with TRBJ1-1; the match to TRBD1 covers 8 bases. The CDR3 spans 14 residues. Germline V gene data show CDR1 as SEHNR and CDR2 as FQNEAQ (reference sequence). Unmatched junction bases numbered 6, after V lost 5 bases and J lost 4 bases.

This clone was detected many times. The chain combines TRBV27 with TRBJ2-5; D is possibly TRBD1 (6 bases). Trimming pared 5 bases from V and 5 bases from J, leaving 6 bases between. Germline V lookup: CDR1 MNHEY, CDR2 SMNVEV (reference sequence). The CDR3 totals 11 residues. CDR3 residues: CASSRGETQYF. The DNA for the CDR3 is TGTGCCAGCAGTAGGGGGGAGACCCAGTACTTC.

The sample holds many counts of this clone. CDR3 DNA: TGTGCCAGCAGCTTAGGGGGGCCTTATGAGGATACGCAGTATTTT. This gives the protein CASSLGGPYEDTQYF. V usage is TRBV7-8 and J usage is TRBJ2-3; D is perhaps TRBD1 (6 bases). The CDR3 extends over 15 amino acids. Germline CDR1 reads SGHVS; CDR2 reads FQNEAQ. Trimming cost V 1 base and J 6 bases, with 14 bases left between them. The full variable domain, in which reference TRBV7-8 and TRBJ2-3 provide the parts outside the CDR3, is GAGVSQSPRYKVAKRGQDVALRCDPISGHVSLFWYQQALGQGPEFLTYFQNEAQLDKSGLPSDRFFAERPEGSVSTLKIQRTQQEDSAVYLCASSLGGPYEDTQYFGPGTRLTVL.

In its sample, this clone was seen many times. The rearrangement links TRBV19 to TRBJ1-2; 8 bases match TRBD1. Germline trimming cut 5 bases from V and 8 bases from J; bases unmatched to any gene: 13. Germline lookup yields CDR1 LNHDA and CDR2 SQIVND (reference sequence). The CDR3 has 15 amino acids. CDR3 bases: TGTGCCAGTAGTCGTGGACAGGGAGGTTACGGCGGCTACACCTTC. Translation gives CASSRGQGGYGGYTF.

This clone has at least ten counts. This chain joins TRBV7-6 and TRBJ1-6, with TRBD1 identical over 8 bases. This CDR3 is built from 16 residues. Germline CDR1 is SGHVS and CDR2 is FNYEAQ. V lost 1 base to trimming and J lost 7 bases; unmatched junction nucleotides: 6. CDR3 DNA sequence: TGTGCCAGCAGCTTAGGGAATCAGGGGGCCAATTCACCCCTCCACTTT. It encodes CASSLGNQGANSPLHF. Filled out from reference TRBV7-6 and TRBJ1-6, the complete variable domain reads GAGVSQSPRYKVTKRGQDVALRCDPISGHVSLYWYRQALGQGPEFLTYFNYEAQQDKSGLPNDRFSAERPEGSISTLTIQRTEQRDSAMYRCASSLGNQGANSPLHFGNGTRLTVT.

At least ten counts were recorded for this clone. V is TRBV6-5 and J is TRBJ1-4; 8 bases line up with TRBD1. The CDR3 is made up of 13 amino acids. J gave up 10 bases and V 6 bases, and 7 bases lay outside the gene matches. Germline V CDR1 and CDR2: MNHEY, SVGAGI. The CDR3 spells CASRPGQVRKLFF. The CDR3 DNA is TGTGCCAGCAGACCGGGACAGGTTCGAAAACTGTTTTTT.

This clone was counted ten times or more. The rearrangement uses TRBV27 and TRBJ2-5; 7 bases are shared with TRBD1. The CDR3 length is 15 residues. V was pared by 0 bases and J by 2 bases, with 3 bases of the junction left unmatched. Germline CDR1 and CDR2: MNHEY and SMNVEV (reference sequence). The CDR3 reads CASSLSRGPQETQYF. CDR3 nucleotide sequence: TGTGCCAGCAGTTTATCAAGGGGGCCTCAAGAGACCCAGTACTTC.

V and J are TRBV4-1 and TRBJ2-5; 9 nucleotides align to TRBD2. This CDR3 is 16 amino acids long. Germline V gives CDR1 MGHRA, CDR2 YSYEKL. V gave up 4 bases and J gave up 4 bases; unmatched junction bases: 10. The CDR3 region has the DNA TGCGCCAGCAGCCCCCTTCACACTAGCGGGCGAGAGACCCAGTACTTC. Encoded protein: CASSPLHTSGRETQYF.

Ten or more counts support this clone. V and J are TRBV7-2 and TRBJ1-1, with D unclear. V lost 4 bases and J lost 1, with 7 bases in between. In germline, CDR1 is SGHTA, CDR2 FQGNSA. The CDR3 has 13 amino acids. CDR3 in DNA: TGTGCCAGCAGCTCCCTTAGGAACACTGAAGCTTTCTTT. Translated, it gives CASSSLRNTEAFF.

In this sample, this clone turned up many times. This chain connects TRBV5-1 to TRBJ1-2; 10 nucleotides agree with TRBD1. The trim removed 4 bases at V and 6 bases at J, leaving 6 bases unmatched. The CDR3 is made up of 14 amino acids. Looked up from germline, CDR1 is SGHRS and CDR2 is YFSETQ. CDR3 loop: CASSARTGGHGYTF. The CDR3 DNA follows: TGCGCCAGCAGCGCCCGGACAGGGGGTCATGGCTACACCTTC.

V usage is TRBV6-5 and J usage is TRBJ2-5; D is perhaps TRBD2 (6 bases). There are 13 residues in the CDR3. V lost 0 bases, J lost 4 bases, and 6 bases lay in between. The germline V gene has CDR1 MNHEY and CDR2 SVGAGI. This chain's CDR3 is CASSYSAGETQYF. As DNA, the CDR3 is TGTGCCAGCAGTTACTCAGCGGGAGAGACCCAGTACTTC.

The V gene is TRBV28, the J gene TRBJ1-2; a weak D match, TRBD1 (5 bases). The CDR3 totals 13 residues. Trimming took off 4 bases at V and 2 bases at J, with 8 bases between the two ends. In germline, CDR1 is MDHEN, CDR2 SYDVKM. The CDR3 reads CASSSPGNYGYTF. In nucleotides, the CDR3 is TGTGCCAGCAGTTCCCCAGGGAACTATGGCTACACCTTC.

The table lists this clone with many counts. This chain joins TRBV6-2 or TRBV6-3 and TRBJ2-5; TRBD1 matches at 9 bases. The germline gives CDR1 MNHEY, CDR2 SVGEGT. V lost 8 bases and J lost 5; bases outside the gene matches: 9. This CDR3 has 14 residues. The CDR3 DNA sequence: TGTGCCAGCGGCCCGGGACAGGGCCCGGAGACCCAGTACTTC. This sequence encodes CASGPGQGPETQYF.

This clone was found many times. The chain carries TRBV19 and TRBJ1-2; 9 bases align to TRBD1. J was trimmed by 6 bases and V by 3 bases; bases with no gene match: 5. CDR1 LNHDA and CDR2 SQIVND come from the germline V gene (reference sequence). The length of the CDR3 is 14 residues. CDR3 sequence reads: CASSMKGQGHGYTF. The DNA of the CDR3 is TGTGCCAGTAGTATGAAGGGACAGGGACATGGCTACACCTTC.

This clone was observed many times. This rearrangement joins TRBV12-3 or TRBV12-4 to TRBJ2-5; 9 positions match TRBD2. There are 18 residues in the CDR3. V shed 1 base and J 5 bases; nucleotides not matched to a gene: 14. As DNA, the CDR3 is TGTGCCAGCAGTTTAGGTGGTGGATTAGCGGGAGTTCGGGAGACCCAGTACTTC. Protein: CASSLGGGLAGVRETQYF.

This clone was recorded at least ten times. The chain employs TRBV19 and TRBJ1-1; no clear D gene. Trimming shortened V by 5 bases and J by 4 bases, and 11 bases separated the two germline ends. CDR3 length: 13 amino acids. CDR1 and CDR2 (germline): LNHDA, SQIVND (reference sequence). The CDR3 protein is CASSPHRGTEAFF. CDR3 sequence (DNA): TGTGCCAGTAGTCCGCACCGGGGCACTGAAGCTTTCTTT.

This clone was counted ten times or more. The chain uses TRBV11-2 and TRBJ2-1, with 10 positions matching TRBD2. The CDR3 has 20 residues. Trimming took 0 bases from V and 1 from J; bases not matched to a gene: 12. Germline loops: CDR1 SGHAT, CDR2 FQNNGV. The CDR3 loop reads CASSLDRPLAGNGSYNEQFF. The CDR3 coding sequence is TGTGCCAGCAGCTTAGACCGGCCACTAGCGGGAAATGGGTCCTACAATGAGCAGTTCTTC.

The chain joins TRBV5-6 to TRBJ2-5; 8 nucleotides line up with TRBD2. The CDR3 sequence is 15 residues long. V lost 0 bases to trimming and J lost 0 bases; unmatched junction nucleotides: 1. Germline-derived CDR1 and CDR2 are SGHDT and YYEEEE. The CDR3 DNA reads as TGTGCCAGCAGCTTGGCGGGGGGGCACCAAGAGACCCAGTACTTC. It encodes CASSLAGGHQETQYF.

This clone was observed at least ten times. V gene TRBV10-3 combines with J gene TRBJ2-1; 11 bases are a match to TRBD1. Trimming at V came to 6 bases and at J to 1 base, leaving 5 bases not matched to a gene. The CDR3 spans 16 residues. The germline CDR1 and CDR2 sequences are ENHRY and SYGVKD. The CDR3 nucleotides read TGTGCCATCAGGGGGACAGGGGGTTTTTCCTACAATGAGCAGTTCTTC. It encodes CAIRGTGGFSYNEQFF.

This clone was counted ten times or more. V and J are TRBV18 and TRBJ2-1, with 10 nucleotides matching TRBD2. The CDR3 length is 18 residues. The J segment lost 7 bases and the V segment lost 3 bases, leaving 15 bases of the junction unmatched. The germline V gene encodes CDR1 KGHSH and CDR2 LQKENI. CDR3 region: CASSPLGWASGRANEQFF. The DNA for the CDR3 is TGTGCCAGCTCACCCCTCGGTTGGGCTAGCGGGAGAGCTAATGAGCAGTTCTTC.

The chain employs TRBV6-1 and TRBJ1-2; TRBD1 matches 9 bases. Losses at the gene ends were 4 bases for V and 5 bases for J; bases not matched to a gene: 5. The CDR3 covers 14 residues. Germline values: CDR1 MNHNS, CDR2 SASEGT. CDR3 coding DNA: TGTGCCAGCAGTGGGGGGGACAGGGTATATGGCTACACCTTC. Residues: CASSGGDRVYGYTF.

This clone was detected ten times or more. In nucleotides, the CDR3 is TGTGCCAGCAGTTTATACGGTCTTGATGAAAAACTGTTTTTT. Translating it yields CASSLYGLDEKLFF. V is TRBV12-3 or TRBV12-4 and J is TRBJ1-4; D uncertain. The germline V and J ends were trimmed by 2 bases and 6 bases, with 10 bases remaining between them. This CDR3 region has 14 residues.